This T cell receptor beta chain comes out of a study of CD8 T cells in ankylosing spondylitis. Study results and caveats: Characteristic of ankylosing spondylitis blood, it appeared, was a TCR beta motif comprising several highly homologous variants. In reactive arthritis synovial fluid and blood, some motif variants had been reported before. Peripheral blood held disease-linked clones only at relatively low frequency, and these were CD8+.

Germline V gives CDR1 LGHNA, CDR2 YNFKEQ. The CDR3 sequence is 13 residues long. With 6 bases removed from V and 4 bases from J, the gap between germline ends came to 10 bases. Quantitative 5'-RACE with molecular barcodes produced the TCR beta libraries. TCRdb processed the 5' RACE reads anew with MiXCR; each CDR3 protein has one entry. The sample shows 230,000 or so distinct CDR3 sequences, about a sixth of them seen only once. This clonotype was seen at least ten times. What it binds is unknown. The sequenced sample consisted of blood, either unsorted or a sorted T cell fraction (not recorded which). This clonotype was sampled from a male donor with ankylosing spondylitis or in good health (not recorded which). The gene calls are TRBV4-2 and TRBJ2-1; no definite D call. CDR3 amino acids: CASSERRYNEQFF. The CDR3 nucleotides read TGTGCCAGCAGTGAGCGACGATACAATGAGCAGTTCTTC.